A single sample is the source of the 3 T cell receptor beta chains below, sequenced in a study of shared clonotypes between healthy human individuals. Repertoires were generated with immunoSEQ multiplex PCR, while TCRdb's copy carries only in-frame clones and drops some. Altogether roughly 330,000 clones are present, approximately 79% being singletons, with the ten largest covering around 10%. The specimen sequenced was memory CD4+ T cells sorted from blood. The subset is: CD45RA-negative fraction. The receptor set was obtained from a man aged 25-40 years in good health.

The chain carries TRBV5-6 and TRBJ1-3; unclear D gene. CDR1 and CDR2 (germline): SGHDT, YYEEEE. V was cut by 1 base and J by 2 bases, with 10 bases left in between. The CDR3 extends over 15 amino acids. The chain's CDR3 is CASSLYPGTGNTIYF. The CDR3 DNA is TGTGCCAGCAGCTTGTATCCCGGAACTGGAAACACCATATATTTT.

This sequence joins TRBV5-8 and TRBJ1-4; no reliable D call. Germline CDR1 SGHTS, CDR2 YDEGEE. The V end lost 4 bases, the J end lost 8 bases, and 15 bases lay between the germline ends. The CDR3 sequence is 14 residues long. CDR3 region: CASSLKSGWEKLFF. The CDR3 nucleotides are TGTGCCAGCAGCCTCAAATCGGGTTGGGAAAAACTGTTTTTT.

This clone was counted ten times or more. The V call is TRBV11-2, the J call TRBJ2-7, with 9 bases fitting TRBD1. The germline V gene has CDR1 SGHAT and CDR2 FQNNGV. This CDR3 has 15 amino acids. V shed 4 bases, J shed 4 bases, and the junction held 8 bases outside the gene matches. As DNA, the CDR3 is TGTGCCAGCAGCTATGCCGGGACAGGGAGATACGAGCAGTACTTC. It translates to CASSYAGTGRYEQYF. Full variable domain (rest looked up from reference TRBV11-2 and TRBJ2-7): EAGVAQSPRYKIIEKRQSVAFWCNPISGHATLYWYQQILGQGPKLLIQFQNNGVVDDSQLPKDRFSAERLKGVDSTLKIQPAKLEDSAVYLCASSYAGTGRYEQYFGPGTRLTVT.